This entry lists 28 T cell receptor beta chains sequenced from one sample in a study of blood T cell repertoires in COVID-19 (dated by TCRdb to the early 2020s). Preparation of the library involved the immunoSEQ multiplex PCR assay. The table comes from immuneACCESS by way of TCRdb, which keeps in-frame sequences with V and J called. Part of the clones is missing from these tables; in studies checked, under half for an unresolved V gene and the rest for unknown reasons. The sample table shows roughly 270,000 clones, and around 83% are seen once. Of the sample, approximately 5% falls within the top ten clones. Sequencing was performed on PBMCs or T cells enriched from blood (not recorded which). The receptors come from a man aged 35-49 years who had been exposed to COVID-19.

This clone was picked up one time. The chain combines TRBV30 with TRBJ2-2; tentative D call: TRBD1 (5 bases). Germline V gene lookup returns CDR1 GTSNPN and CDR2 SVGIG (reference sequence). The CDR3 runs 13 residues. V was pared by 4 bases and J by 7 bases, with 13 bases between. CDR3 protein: CAWTAQGYGELFF. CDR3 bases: TGTGCCTGGACGGCGCAGGGTTACGGGGAGCTGTTTTTT.

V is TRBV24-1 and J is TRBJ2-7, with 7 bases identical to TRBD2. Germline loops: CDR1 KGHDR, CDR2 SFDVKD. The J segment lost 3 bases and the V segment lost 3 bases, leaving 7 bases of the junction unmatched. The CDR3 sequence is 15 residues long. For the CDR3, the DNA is TGTGCCACCAGTGATCAGGCTAGCGGCTACTACGAGCAGTACTTC. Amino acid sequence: CATSDQASGYYEQYF.

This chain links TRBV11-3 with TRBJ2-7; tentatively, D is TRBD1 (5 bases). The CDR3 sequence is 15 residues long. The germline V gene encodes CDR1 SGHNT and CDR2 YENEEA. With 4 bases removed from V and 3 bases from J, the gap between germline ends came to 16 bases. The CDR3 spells CASSSARGVLYEQYF. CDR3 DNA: TGTGCCAGCAGCTCGGCTAGGGGTGTACTCTACGAGCAGTACTTC.

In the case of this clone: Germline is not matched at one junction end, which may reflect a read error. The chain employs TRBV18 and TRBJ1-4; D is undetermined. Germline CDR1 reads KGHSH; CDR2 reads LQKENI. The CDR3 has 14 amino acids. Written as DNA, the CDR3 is TGTGCCAGCTCACCATCCAGCTCTAATGAAAAACTATTTTTT. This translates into CASSPSSSNEKLFF.

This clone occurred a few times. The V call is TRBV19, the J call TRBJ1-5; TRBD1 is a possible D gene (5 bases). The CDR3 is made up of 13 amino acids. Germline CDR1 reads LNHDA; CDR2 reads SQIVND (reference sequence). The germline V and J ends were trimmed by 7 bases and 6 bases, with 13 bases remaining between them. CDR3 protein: CASTSGIRQPQHF. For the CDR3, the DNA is TGTGCCAGTACTTCAGGGATTCGTCAGCCCCAGCATTTT.

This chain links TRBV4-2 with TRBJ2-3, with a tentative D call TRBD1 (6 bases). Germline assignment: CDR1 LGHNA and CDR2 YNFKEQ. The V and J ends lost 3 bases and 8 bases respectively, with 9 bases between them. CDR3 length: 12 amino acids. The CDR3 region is CASSQEGGTQYF. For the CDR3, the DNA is TGTGCCAGCAGCCAGGAAGGGGGTACGCAGTATTTT.

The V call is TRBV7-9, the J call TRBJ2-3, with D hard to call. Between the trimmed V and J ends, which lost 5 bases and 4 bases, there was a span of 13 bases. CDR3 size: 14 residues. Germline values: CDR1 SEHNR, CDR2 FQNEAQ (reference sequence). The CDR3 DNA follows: TGTGCCAGCAGCCCCCCCTCTAGAGCAGATACGCAGTATTTT. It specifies CASSPPSRADTQYF.

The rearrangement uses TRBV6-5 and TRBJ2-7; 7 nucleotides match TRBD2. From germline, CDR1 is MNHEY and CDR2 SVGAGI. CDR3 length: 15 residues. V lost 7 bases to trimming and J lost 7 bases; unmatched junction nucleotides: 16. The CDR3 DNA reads TGTGCCAGCACCCCTAGCGGTGGGTCTTTTAGGGAGCAGTACTTC. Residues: CASTPSGGSFREQYF.

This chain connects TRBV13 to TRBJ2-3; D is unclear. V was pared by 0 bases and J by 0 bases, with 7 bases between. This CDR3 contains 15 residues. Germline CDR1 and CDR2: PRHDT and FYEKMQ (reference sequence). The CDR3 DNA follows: TGTGCCAGCAGCTTAGGGCAGTCTAGCACAGATACGCAGTATTTT. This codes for CASSLGQSSTDTQYF.

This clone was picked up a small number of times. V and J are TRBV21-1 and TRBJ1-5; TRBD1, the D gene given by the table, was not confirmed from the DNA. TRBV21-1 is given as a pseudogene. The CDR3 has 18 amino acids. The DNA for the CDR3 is TGTGCCAGCAGCAAATACGGTGGGGGACACAGGCTTAATCAGCCCCAGCATTTT. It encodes CASSKYGGGHRLNQPQHF.

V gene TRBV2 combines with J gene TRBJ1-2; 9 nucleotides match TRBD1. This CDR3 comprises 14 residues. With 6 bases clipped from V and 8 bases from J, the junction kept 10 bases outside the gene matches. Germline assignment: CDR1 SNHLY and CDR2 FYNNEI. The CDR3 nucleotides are TGTGCCAGCAGCGAGAGGGACAGGGTTGGAGGCTACACCTTC. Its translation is CASSERDRVGGYTF.

The CDR3 is CASSPNRDGTYTSSYEQYF. In DNA, the CDR3 is TGTGCCAGCAGCCCCAATCGGGACGGGACATACACCAGCTCCTACGAGCAGTACTTC. This rearrangement joins TRBV7-8 to TRBJ2-7, with D possibly TRBD1 on 6 matching bases. The CDR3 is 19 amino acids. Germline CDR1 SGHVS, CDR2 FQNEAQ. The V and J ends lost 5 bases and 0 bases respectively, with 26 bases between them.

For the CDR3, the DNA is TGTGCCTGGACAGACACTAACTATGGCTACACCTTC. Translated, it gives CAWTDTNYGYTF. This chain links TRBV30 with TRBJ1-2; no firm D call. The V gene lost 4 bases and the J gene lost 0 bases, with 6 bases spanning the gap. In germline, CDR1 is GTSNPN, CDR2 SVGIG (reference sequence). The CDR3 runs 12 residues.

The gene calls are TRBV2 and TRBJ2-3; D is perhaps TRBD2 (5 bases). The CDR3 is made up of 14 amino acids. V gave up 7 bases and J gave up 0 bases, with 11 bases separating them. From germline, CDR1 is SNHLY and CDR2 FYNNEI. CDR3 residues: CASNSGSSTDTQYF. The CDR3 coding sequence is TGTGCCAGCAACAGCGGCTCAAGCACAGATACGCAGTATTTT.

CDR3 residues: CASSPPPYGAFF. The CDR3 DNA follows: TGTGCCAGCAGCCCCCCTCCCTATGGAGCTTTCTTT. The chain joins TRBV12-3 or TRBV12-4 to TRBJ1-1; no clear D. Trimming shortened V by 6 bases and J by 10 bases, and 15 bases separated the two germline ends. The CDR3 is made up of 12 amino acids.

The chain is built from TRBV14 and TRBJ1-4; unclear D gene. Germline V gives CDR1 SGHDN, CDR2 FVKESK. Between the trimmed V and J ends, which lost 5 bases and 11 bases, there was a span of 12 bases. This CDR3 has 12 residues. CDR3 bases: TGTGCCAGCAGCTCAAGTACTTGGAAACTGTTTTTT. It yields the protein CASSSSTWKLFF.

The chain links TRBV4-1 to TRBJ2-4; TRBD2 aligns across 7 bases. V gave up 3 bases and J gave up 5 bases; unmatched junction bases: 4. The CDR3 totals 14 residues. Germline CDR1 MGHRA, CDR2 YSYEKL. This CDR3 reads CASSQVTSENIQYF. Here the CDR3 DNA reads TGCGCCAGCAGCCAGGTAACTAGCGAAAACATTCAGTACTTC.

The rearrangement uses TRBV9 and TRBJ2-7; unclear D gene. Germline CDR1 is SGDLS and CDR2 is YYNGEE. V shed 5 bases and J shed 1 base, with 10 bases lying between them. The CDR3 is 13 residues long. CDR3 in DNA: TGTGCCAGCAGTGACGCGGTATCCTACGAGCAGTACTTC. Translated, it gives CASSDAVSYEQYF.

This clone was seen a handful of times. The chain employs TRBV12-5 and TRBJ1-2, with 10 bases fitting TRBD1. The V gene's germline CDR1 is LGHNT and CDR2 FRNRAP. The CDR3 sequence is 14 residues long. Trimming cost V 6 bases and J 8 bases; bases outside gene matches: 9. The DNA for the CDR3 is TGTGCTAGTGGACGCGGACAGGGGGAAGGCGGCTACACCTTC. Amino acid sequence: CASGRGQGEGGYTF. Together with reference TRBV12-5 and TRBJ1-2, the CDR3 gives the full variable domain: DARVTQTPRHKVTEMGQEVTMRCQPILGHNTVFWYRQTMMQGLELLAYFRNRAPLDDSGMPKDRFSAEMPDATLATLKIQPSEPRDSAVYFCASGRGQGEGGYTFGSGTRLTVV.

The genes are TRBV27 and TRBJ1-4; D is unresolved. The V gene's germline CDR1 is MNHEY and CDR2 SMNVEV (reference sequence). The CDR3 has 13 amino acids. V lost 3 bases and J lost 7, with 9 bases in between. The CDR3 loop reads CASSFEVGEKLFF. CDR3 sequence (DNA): TGTGCCAGCAGTTTTGAGGTCGGTGAAAAACTGTTTTTT.

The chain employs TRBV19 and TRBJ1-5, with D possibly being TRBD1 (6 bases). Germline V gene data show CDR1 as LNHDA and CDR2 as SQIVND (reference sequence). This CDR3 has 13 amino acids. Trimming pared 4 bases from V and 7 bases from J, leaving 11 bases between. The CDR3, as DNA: TGTGCCAGTAGTACACACAGGGACCAGCCCCAGCATTTT. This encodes CASSTHRDQPQHF.

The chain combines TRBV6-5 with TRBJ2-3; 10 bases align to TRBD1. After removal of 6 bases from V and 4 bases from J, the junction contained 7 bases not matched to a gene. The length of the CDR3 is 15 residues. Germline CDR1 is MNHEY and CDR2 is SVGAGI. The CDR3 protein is CASRGIGQGADTQYF. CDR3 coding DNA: TGTGCCAGCAGGGGTATAGGACAGGGGGCAGATACGCAGTATTTT.

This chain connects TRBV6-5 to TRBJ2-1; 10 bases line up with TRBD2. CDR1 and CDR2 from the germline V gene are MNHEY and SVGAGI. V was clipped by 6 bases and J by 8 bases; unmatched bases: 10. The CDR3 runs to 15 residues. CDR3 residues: CASSTSSGSYYEQFF. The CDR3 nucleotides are TGTGCCAGCAGCACCTCTAGCGGGAGCTATTATGAGCAGTTCTTC.

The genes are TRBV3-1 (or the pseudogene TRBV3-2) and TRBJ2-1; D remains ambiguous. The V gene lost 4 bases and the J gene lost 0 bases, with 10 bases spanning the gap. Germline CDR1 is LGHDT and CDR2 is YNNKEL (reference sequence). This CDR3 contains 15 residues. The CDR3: CASSPFTSSYNEQFF. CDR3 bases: TGTGCCAGCAGCCCATTTACAAGCTCCTACAATGAGCAGTTCTTC.

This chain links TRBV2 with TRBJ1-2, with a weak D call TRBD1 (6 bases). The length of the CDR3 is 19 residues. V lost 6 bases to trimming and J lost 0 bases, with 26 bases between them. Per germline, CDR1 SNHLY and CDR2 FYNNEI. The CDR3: CASSGTPTFSEKANYGYTF. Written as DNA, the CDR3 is TGTGCCAGCAGCGGGACACCCACTTTTTCCGAAAAAGCTAACTATGGCTACACCTTC.

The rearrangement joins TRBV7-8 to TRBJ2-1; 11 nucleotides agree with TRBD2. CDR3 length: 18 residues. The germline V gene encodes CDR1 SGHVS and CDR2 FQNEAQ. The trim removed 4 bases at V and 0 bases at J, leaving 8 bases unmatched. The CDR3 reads CASSWLAGGLSSYNEQFF. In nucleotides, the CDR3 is TGTGCCAGCAGCTGGCTAGCGGGGGGTTTAAGCTCCTACAATGAGCAGTTCTTC.

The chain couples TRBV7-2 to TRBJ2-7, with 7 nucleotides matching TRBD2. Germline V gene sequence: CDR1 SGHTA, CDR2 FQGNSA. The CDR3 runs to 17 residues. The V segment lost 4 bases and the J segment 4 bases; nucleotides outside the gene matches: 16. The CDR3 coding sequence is TGTGCCAGCAGCTCTATCCCGGTGGGAGGGCCCCGATACGAGCAGTACTTC. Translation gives CASSSIPVGGPRYEQYF.

For the CDR3, the DNA is TGTGCCAGCAGTTACTTCGGCAGGGGGGATCAGCCCCAGCATTTT. This translates into CASSYFGRGDQPQHF. The rearrangement uses TRBV6-2 or TRBV6-3 and TRBJ1-5, with TRBD1 identical over 7 bases. The ends lost 1 base at V and 5 bases at J; junction bases unmatched: 5. There are 15 residues in the CDR3. CDR1 is MNHEY, CDR2 SVGEGT, per germline.